The rows below give T cell receptor beta chains drawn from one sample of a study of T cell responses to AZD1222 COVID-19 vaccine. Measured with immunoSEQ multiplex PCR; TCRdb has only the in-frame clones, and not every one. The sample includes 180,000 or so clones, about 90% of them seen just once. Material: peripheral blood, obtained on day 0 of AZD1222 vaccination. The receptor set was obtained from an adult in good health. CDR3s include the opening cysteine and the closing phenylalanine or tryptophan. The D gene is left open where the match is weak. The listing skips clone size in some rows; elsewhere it reads once, few, many or a size class.

J gene: TRBJ2-7; D gene: .; clone size: .; V gene: TRBV24-1; CDR3 protein: CATSDPKTGTYEQYF; CDR3 DNA: TGTGCCACCAGTGACCCTAAGACAGGTACCTACGAGCAGTACTTC
J gene: TRBJ2-2; D gene: .; clone size: .; V gene: TRBV2; CDR3 protein: CASGNRVGTGELFF; CDR3 DNA: TGTGCCAGCGGGAACAGGGTGGGCACCGGGGAGCTGTTTTTT
J gene: TRBJ1-1; D gene: .; clone size: .; V gene: TRBV4-3; CDR3 protein: CASSQGSRLNTEAFF; CDR3 DNA: TGCGCCAGCAGCCAAGGGTCCAGGCTGAACACTGAAGCTTTCTTT
J gene: TRBJ2-7; D gene: .; clone size: .; V gene: TRBV5-1; CDR3 protein: CASSMDEGEQYF; CDR3 DNA: TGCGCCAGCAGTATGGACGAGGGGGAGCAGTACTTC
J gene: TRBJ1-1; D gene: .; clone size: .; V gene: TRBV3-1/TRBV3-2; CDR3 protein: CASSQGGVTNTEAFF; CDR3 DNA: TGTGCCAGCAGCCAGGGGGGAGTAACGAACACTGAAGCTTTCTTT
J gene: TRBJ2-2; D gene: .; clone size: .; V gene: TRBV19; CDR3 protein: CASSLSVIANTGELFF; CDR3 DNA: TGTGCCAGTAGTCTCTCAGTGATCGCGAACACCGGGGAGCTGTTTTTT
J gene: TRBJ2-7; D gene: .; clone size: once; V gene: TRBV7-9; CDR3 protein: CASSFYRSYEQYF; CDR3 DNA: TGTGCCAGCAGCTTTTACCGCTCCTACGAGCAGTACTTC
J gene: TRBJ2-5; D gene: .; clone size: .; V gene: TRBV4-3; CDR3 protein: CASSQGPTETQYF; CDR3 DNA: TGCGCCAGCAGCCAAGGCCCCACCGAGACCCAGTACTTC
J gene: TRBJ2-1; D gene: .; clone size: once; V gene: TRBV28; CDR3 protein: CASRGGAAVNEQFF; CDR3 DNA: TGTGCCAGCAGGGGGGGGGCAGCTGTCAATGAGCAGTTCTTC
J gene: TRBJ2-1; D gene: TRBD1; clone size: .; V gene: TRBV11-3; CDR3 protein: CASSSGTGRGYNEQFF; CDR3 DNA: TGTGCCAGCAGCTCCGGGACAGGCCGGGGCTACAATGAGCAGTTCTTC
J gene: TRBJ2-7; D gene: TRBD2; clone size: .; V gene: TRBV5-1; CDR3 protein: CASSSTSGEIYEQYF; CDR3 DNA: TGCGCCAGCAGCAGCACTAGCGGGGAAATCTACGAGCAGTACTTC
J gene: TRBJ2-2; D gene: TRBD2; clone size: once; V gene: TRBV10-2; CDR3 protein: CASRVAGGSGELFF; CDR3 DNA: TGCGCCAGCAGAGTAGCGGGGGGGTCCGGGGAGCTGTTTTTT
J gene: TRBJ1-2; D gene: TRBD1; clone size: .; V gene: TRBV5-4; CDR3 protein: CASMNLQGSINYGYTF; CDR3 DNA: TGTGCCAGCATGAACCTACAGGGGAGTATTAACTATGGCTACACCTTC
J gene: TRBJ1-3; D gene: .; clone size: .; V gene: TRBV5-4; CDR3 protein: CASSIGATAGNTIYF; CDR3 DNA: TGTGCCAGCAGCATAGGGGCTACGGCTGGAAACACCATATATTTT
J gene: TRBJ2-5; D gene: .; clone size: few; V gene: TRBV4-1; CDR3 protein: CASSQGQRNQETQYF; CDR3 DNA: TGCGCCAGCAGCCAGGGGCAGCGAAACCAAGAGACCCAGTACTTC
J gene: TRBJ2-3; D gene: TRBD2; clone size: once; V gene: TRBV5-1; CDR3 protein: CASSLEGTSGGVTDTQYF; CDR3 DNA: TGCGCCAGCAGCTTGGAGGGGACTAGCGGGGGAGTCACAGATACGCAGTATTTT
J gene: TRBJ1-2; D gene: .; clone size: once; V gene: TRBV19; CDR3 protein: CASSIDRAANYGYTF; CDR3 DNA: TGTGCCAGTAGTATAGATCGTGCAGCTAACTATGGCTACACCTTC
J gene: TRBJ1-5; D gene: TRBD1; clone size: .; V gene: TRBV27; CDR3 protein: CASRPGQGYSNQPQHF; CDR3 DNA: TGTGCCAGCAGACCCGGACAGGGCTATAGCAATCAGCCCCAGCATTTT
J gene: TRBJ1-5; D gene: .; clone size: .; V gene: TRBV5-6; CDR3 protein: CASSLGVTGQPQHF; CDR3 DNA: TGTGCCAGCAGCTTGGGGGTAACCGGCCAGCCCCAGCATTTT
J gene: TRBJ2-1; D gene: TRBD2; clone size: .; V gene: TRBV9; CDR3 protein: CASSVSSGTSPYEQFF; CDR3 DNA: TGTGCCAGCAGCGTTTCATCCGGGACTAGCCCTTATGAGCAGTTCTTC
J gene: TRBJ2-7; D gene: .; clone size: .; V gene: TRBV7-2; CDR3 protein: CASSLSGSYEQYF; CDR3 DNA: TGTGCCAGCAGCTTATCTGGCTCCTACGAGCAGTACTTC
J gene: TRBJ1-3; D gene: .; clone size: .; V gene: TRBV2; CDR3 protein: CASSDYRDTGNTIYF; CDR3 DNA: TGTGCCAGCAGTGACTACAGGGACACTGGAAACACCATATATTTT
J gene: TRBJ1-1; D gene: TRBD1; clone size: once; V gene: TRBV18; CDR3 protein: CASSQTGADTEAFF; CDR3 DNA: TGTGCCAGCTCCCAAACAGGGGCGGACACTGAAGCTTTCTTT
J gene: TRBJ2-1; D gene: TRBD2; clone size: .; V gene: TRBV6-5; CDR3 protein: CASSQLAGGPGEQFF; CDR3 DNA: TGTGCCAGCAGTCAACTAGCGGGGGGGCCGGGGGAGCAGTTCTTC
J gene: TRBJ2-5; D gene: TRBD1; clone size: .; V gene: TRBV6-5; CDR3 protein: CASSWTGIETQYF; CDR3 DNA: TGTGCCAGCAGTTGGACAGGCATAGAGACCCAGTACTTC
J gene: TRBJ2-3; D gene: TRBD1; clone size: .; V gene: TRBV5-1; CDR3 protein: CASSPLGQGGLSPYF; CDR3 DNA: TGCGCCAGCAGCCCACTGGGACAGGGGGGACTAAGCCCGTATTTT
J gene: TRBJ1-6; D gene: .; clone size: once; V gene: TRBV7-8; CDR3 protein: CASSLEMGGRNSPLHF; CDR3 DNA: TGTGCCAGCAGCTTAGAAATGGGGGGTCGCAATTCACCCCTCCACTTT
J gene: TRBJ2-1; D gene: TRBD2; clone size: .; V gene: TRBV7-6; CDR3 protein: CASSRPTSGGVNEQFF; CDR3 DNA: TGTGCCAGCAGCCGACCGACTAGCGGGGGGGTAAATGAGCAGTTCTTC
J gene: TRBJ2-1; D gene: TRBD1; clone size: .; V gene: TRBV7-3; CDR3 protein: CASSPGQGYNEQFF; CDR3 DNA: TGTGCCAGCAGCCCGGGACAGGGATACAATGAGCAGTTCTTC
J gene: TRBJ2-5; D gene: .; clone size: .; V gene: TRBV3-1/TRBV3-2; CDR3 protein: CASREGKETQYF; CDR3 DNA: TGTGCCAGCAGGGAGGGGAAAGAGACCCAGTACTTC
J gene: TRBJ1-2; D gene: .; clone size: .; V gene: TRBV11-2; CDR3 protein: CASSLVRVGFFPERHGYTF; CDR3 DNA: TGTGCCAGCAGCTTGGTCAGGGTAGGGTTTTTCCCGGAACGGCATGGCTACACCTTC